This T cell receptor (gamma chain) appears in the sequencing data of a study of γδ T cells in repeated Plasmodium falciparum infection. Looking at the study overall: Samples were taken at baseline, before some infections, and 21 days after each.

This clone was observed many times. This may come from a read error, since a much larger clone is one base off. This same CDR3 is encoded by further DNA sequences in the sample. TCRdb reanalysed the multiplex PCR reads with CATT. The table records approximately 25,000 gamma-chain clones, under 3% of them present only once. Vgamma9/Vdelta2+ and Vdelta2-negative gammadelta T cells were flow-sorted from PBMC for bulk sequencing. CDR1 is EGSNGY, CDR2 YDSYNSKV, per germline. Trimming took 1 base from V and 4 from J; bases not matched to a gene: 7. This CDR3 is 14 amino acids long. The sequenced sample consisted of gamma-delta T cells from blood. The chain couples TRGV2 to TRGJ1 or TRGJ2. This TCR was sampled from a pool of human donors (malaria-infected and uninfected, not separated). The CDR3 sequence: CATWDGRPYYKKLF. CDR3 bases: TGTGCCACCTGGGACGGCCGACCCTATTATAAGAAACTCTTT.